This T cell receptor beta chain was recovered during a study of CD8+ T cells in alopecia areata. Study in general: The investigators scored severity in treated patients by the percentage of affected scalp area.

V dropped 4 bases and J dropped 5 bases, with 3 bases sitting between them. This CDR3 has 11 residues. CDR1 SEHNR and CDR2 FQNEAQ come from the germline V gene (reference sequence). As concerns this clone: Its antigen is as yet unknown.

Following RNA extraction, reverse transcription yielded cDNA that acted as the sequencing template. TCRdb's table, derived via immunoSEQ multiplex PCR, lists solely in-frame clones and lacks some. The sample contains fewer than 110,000 clones, around 84% of which appear only once. Treatment defined: oral pan-JAK inhibitor, 5-10 mg twice daily. General study findings and limits: While patients received tofacitinib, many expanded lesional clones remained present in scalp and blood.

The material sequenced was CD8+ T cells sorted from blood, taken at week 24, from a patient treated with tofacitinib. This clonotype was obtained from a human donor with alopecia areata. V gene TRBV7-9 combines with J gene TRBJ2-1; D gene uncertain. For the CDR3, the DNA is TGTGCCAGCAGCTCGGACAATGAGCAGTTCTTC. The encoded protein is CASSSDNEQFF. The whole variable domain, remainder taken from reference TRBV7-9 and TRBJ2-1, is DTGVSQNPRHKITKRGQNVTFRCDPISEHNRLYWYRQTLGQGPEFLTYFQNEAQLEKSRLLSDRFSAERPKGSFSTLEIQRTEQGDSAMYLCASSSDNEQFFGPGTRLTVL.